This TCR beta chain was sequenced for a study of T cell responses to AZD1222 COVID-19 vaccine. Clones were read by immunoSEQ multiplex PCR, and TCRdb kept only the in-frame ones, dropping some. Of 140,000 or so clones listed, around 90% are singletons. V was clipped by 7 bases and J by 6 bases, with 13 bases between them. From germline, CDR1 is MNHNY and CDR2 SVGAGI (reference sequence). The CDR3 totals 13 residues. The specimen comprised peripheral blood, sampled 28 days after the second AZD1222 dose. V usage is TRBV6-6 and J usage is TRBJ2-1, with TRBD2 as a possible D gene (6 bases). The origin of this receptor is an adult who received the AZD1222 COVID-19 vaccine. The CDR3, as DNA: TGTGCCAGCACCCCCTCCGGGGGCAATGAGCAGTTCTTC. This gives the protein CASTPSGGNEQFF.